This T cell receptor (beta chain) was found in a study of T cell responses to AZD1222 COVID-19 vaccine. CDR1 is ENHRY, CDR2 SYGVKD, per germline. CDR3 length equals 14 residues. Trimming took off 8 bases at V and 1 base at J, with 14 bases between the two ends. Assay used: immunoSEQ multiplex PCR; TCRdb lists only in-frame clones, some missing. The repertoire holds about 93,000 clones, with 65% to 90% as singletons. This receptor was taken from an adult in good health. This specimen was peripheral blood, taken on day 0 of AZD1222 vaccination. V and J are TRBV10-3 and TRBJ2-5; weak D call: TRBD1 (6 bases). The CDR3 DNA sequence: TGTGCCATCGCCTCCGGGACAAGCCAAGAGACCCAGTACTTC. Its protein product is CAIASGTSQETQYF.